Listed below are T cell receptor beta chains from one sample, sequenced in a study of shared clonotypes between healthy human individuals. Measured with immunoSEQ multiplex PCR; TCRdb has only the in-frame clones, and not every one. The sample includes around 940,000 clones, 76% of them seen just once. The sequencing sample was made of memory CD4+ T cells sorted from blood. Receptor source: a man aged 18 to 30 in good health. Both conserved end residues are part of each CDR3. Fields, in order: D gene, V gene, J gene, clone size, CDR3 length, CDR3 DNA, CDR3 protein. A D gene is named only where the DNA matches it firmly. Expanded clones get a size class; other rows say once, few or many, or leave the size out.

>TRBD2|TRBV2|TRBJ2-3|-|15
TGTGCCAGCAGGTGGGGCGGGGGAAACACAGATACGCAGTATTTT
CASRWGGGNTDTQYF
>-|TRBV7-9|TRBJ1-5|few|13
TGTGCCAGCAGCCTAGACGAGGGTCAGCCCCAGCATTTT
CASSLDEGQPQHF
>TRBD2|TRBV5-1|TRBJ2-5|-|18
TGCGCCAGCAGCTTGGTCCTAGCGGGGGTCGCCTACCAAGAGACCCAGTACTTC
CASSLVLAGVAYQETQYF
>-|TRBV29-1|TRBJ2-7|many|11
TGCAGCGCCCTTTCCACCCCCGAGCAGTACTTC
CSALSTPEQYF
>TRBD1|TRBV6-6|TRBJ2-7|few|14
TGTGCCAGCACCTACACCAGACAGGGAAACGAGCAGTACTTC
CASTYTRQGNEQYF
>-|TRBV4-1|TRBJ1-2|-|15
TGCGCCAGCAGCCAAGAGCCTGGGGCCGCCTATGGCTACACCTTC
CASSQEPGAAYGYTF
>TRBD2|TRBV4-1|TRBJ2-3|few|19
TGCGCCAGCAGCCCGGCGCAATGGCGGGGGGTTCTTTCACATGATACGCAGTATTTT
CASSPAQWRGVLSHDTQYF
>-|TRBV2|TRBJ1-6|-|11
TGTGCCAGCAGGGAAAATTCACCCCTCCACTTT
CASRENSPLHF
>-|TRBV2|TRBJ1-2|-|13
TGTGCCAGCAAATCGGACAGCCCCTATGGCTACACCTTC
CASKSDSPYGYTF
>TRBD2|TRBV2|TRBJ2-1|-|12
TGTGCCAGCAGTGTGCGGGGGGAAAGGCAGTTCTTC
CASSVRGERQFF
>TRBD2|TRBV6-5|TRBJ2-3|-|15
TGTGCCAGCAGTTCTCTTAGCGGGATCACAGATACGCAGTATTTT
CASSSLSGITDTQYF
>-|TRBV6-6|TRBJ1-5|-|13
TGTGCCAGCAGTTACAGGGACAATCAGCCCCAGCATTTT
CASSYRDNQPQHF
>TRBD1|TRBV5-1|TRBJ2-3|few|15
TGCGCCAGCAGCTTCAGGGGGCTAGGCACAGATACGCAGTATTTT
CASSFRGLGTDTQYF
>TRBD2|TRBV18|TRBJ2-3|-|17
TGTGCCAGCTCACCGCGACTAGCGGGGGGGGGCACAGATACGCAGTATTTT
CASSPRLAGGGTDTQYF
>-|TRBV6-5|TRBJ2-7|-|14
TGTGCCAGCAGTTATGCCAGGGCGACCTACGAGCAGTACTTC
CASSYARATYEQYF
>-|TRBV5-6|TRBJ2-1|-|11
TGTGCCAGCAGCCGGCAAGCGGAGCAGTTCTTC
CASSRQAEQFF
>-|TRBV28|TRBJ1-2|once|16
TGTGCCAGCAGCCCCGGCGGTCCGTCTGCTAACTATGGCTACACCTTC
CASSPGGPSANYGYTF